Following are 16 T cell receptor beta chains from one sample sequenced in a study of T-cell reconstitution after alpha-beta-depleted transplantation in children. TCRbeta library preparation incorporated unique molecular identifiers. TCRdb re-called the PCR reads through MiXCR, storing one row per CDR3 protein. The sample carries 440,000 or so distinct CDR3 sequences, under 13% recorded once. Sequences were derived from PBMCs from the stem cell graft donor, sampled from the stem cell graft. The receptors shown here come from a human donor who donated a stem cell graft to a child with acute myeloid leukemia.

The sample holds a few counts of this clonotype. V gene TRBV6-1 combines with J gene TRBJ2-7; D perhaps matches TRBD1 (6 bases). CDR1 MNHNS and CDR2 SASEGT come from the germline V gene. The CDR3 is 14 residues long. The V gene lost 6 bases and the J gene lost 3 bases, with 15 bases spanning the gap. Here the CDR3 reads CASSPGAAVYEQYF. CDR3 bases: TGTGCCAGCAGCCCAGGGGCGGCGGTCTACGAGCAGTACTTC.

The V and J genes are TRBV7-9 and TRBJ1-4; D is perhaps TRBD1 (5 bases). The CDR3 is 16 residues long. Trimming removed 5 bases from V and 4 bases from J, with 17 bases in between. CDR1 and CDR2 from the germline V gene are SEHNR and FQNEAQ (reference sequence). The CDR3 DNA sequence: TGTGCCAGCAGCCCTGCCGGGGACGGCTTTAATGAAAAACTGTTTTTT. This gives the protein CASSPAGDGFNEKLFF.

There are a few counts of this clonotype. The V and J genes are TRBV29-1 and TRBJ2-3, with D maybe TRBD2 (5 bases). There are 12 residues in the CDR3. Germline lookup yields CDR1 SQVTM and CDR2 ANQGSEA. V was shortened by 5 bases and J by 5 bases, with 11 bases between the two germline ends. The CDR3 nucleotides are TGCAGCGTTTCGGGATCAGGAGATACGCAGTATTTT. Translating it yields CSVSGSGDTQYF.

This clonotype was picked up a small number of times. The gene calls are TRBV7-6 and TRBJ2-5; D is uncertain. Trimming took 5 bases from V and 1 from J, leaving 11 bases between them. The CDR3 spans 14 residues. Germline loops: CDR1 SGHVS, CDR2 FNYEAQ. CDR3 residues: CASSPRIFQETQYF. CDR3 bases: TGTGCCAGCAGCCCAAGAATTTTCCAAGAGACCCAGTACTTC.

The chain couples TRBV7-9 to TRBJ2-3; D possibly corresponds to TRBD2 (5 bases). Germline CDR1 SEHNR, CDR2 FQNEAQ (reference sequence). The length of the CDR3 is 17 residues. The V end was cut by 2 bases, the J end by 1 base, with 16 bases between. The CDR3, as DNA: TGTGCCAGCAGCTTATCTGGACTCTCCCTGGGCACAGATACGCAGTATTTT. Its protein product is CASSLSGLSLGTDTQYF.

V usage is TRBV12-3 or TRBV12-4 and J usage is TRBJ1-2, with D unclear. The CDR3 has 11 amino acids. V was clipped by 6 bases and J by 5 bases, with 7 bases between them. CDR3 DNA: TGTGCCAGCAGAGAAATATATGGCTACACCTTC. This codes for CASREIYGYTF.

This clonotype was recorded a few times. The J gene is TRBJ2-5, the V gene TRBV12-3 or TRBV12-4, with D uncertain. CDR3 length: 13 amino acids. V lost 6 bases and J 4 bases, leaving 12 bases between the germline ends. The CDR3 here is CASSPRARETQYF. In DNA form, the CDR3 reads TGTGCCAGCAGCCCACGGGCACGAGAGACCCAGTACTTC.

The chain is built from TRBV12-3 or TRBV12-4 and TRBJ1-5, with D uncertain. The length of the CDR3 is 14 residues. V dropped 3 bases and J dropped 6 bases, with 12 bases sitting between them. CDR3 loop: CASSFSSGIQPQHF. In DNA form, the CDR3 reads TGTGCCAGCAGTTTTAGTTCGGGAATTCAGCCCCAGCATTTT.

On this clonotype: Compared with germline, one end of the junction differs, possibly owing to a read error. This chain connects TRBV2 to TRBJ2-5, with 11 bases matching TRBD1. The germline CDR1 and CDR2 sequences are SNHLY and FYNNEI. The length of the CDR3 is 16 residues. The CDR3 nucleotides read TGTGCCAGCAATGAATCGCCGGGACAGGGGGACGAGACCCAGTACTTC. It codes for CASNESPGQGDETQYF.

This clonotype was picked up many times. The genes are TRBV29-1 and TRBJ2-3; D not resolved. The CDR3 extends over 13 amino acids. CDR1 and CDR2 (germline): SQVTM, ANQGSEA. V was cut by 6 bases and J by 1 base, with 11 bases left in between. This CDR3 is CSVTLDGTDTQYF. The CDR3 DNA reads TGCAGCGTCACCCTGGACGGCACAGATACGCAGTATTTT.

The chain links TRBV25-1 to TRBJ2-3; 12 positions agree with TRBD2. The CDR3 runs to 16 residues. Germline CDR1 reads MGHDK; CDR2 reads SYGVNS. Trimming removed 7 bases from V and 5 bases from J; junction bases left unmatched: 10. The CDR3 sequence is CASTSGTSGFLDTQYF. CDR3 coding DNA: TGTGCCAGCACCTCCGGGACTAGCGGGTTTTTAGATACGCAGTATTTT.

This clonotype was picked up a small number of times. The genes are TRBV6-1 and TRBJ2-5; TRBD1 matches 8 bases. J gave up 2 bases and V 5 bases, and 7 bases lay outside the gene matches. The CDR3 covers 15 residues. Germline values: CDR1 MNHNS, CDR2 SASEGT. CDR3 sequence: CASSPWTGQQETQYF. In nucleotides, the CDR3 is TGTGCCAGCAGTCCCTGGACAGGGCAGCAAGAGACCCAGTACTTC.

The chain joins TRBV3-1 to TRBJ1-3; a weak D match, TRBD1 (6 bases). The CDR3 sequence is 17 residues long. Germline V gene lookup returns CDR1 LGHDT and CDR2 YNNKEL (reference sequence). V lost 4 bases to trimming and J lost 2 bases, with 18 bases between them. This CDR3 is CASSPEIRGKAGNTIYF. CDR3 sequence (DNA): TGTGCCAGCAGCCCTGAGATCAGGGGAAAGGCTGGAAACACCATATATTTT.

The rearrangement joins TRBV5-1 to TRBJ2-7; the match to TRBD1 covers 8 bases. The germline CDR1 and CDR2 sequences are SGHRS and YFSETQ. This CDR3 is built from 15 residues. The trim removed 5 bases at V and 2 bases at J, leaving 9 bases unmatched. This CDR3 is CASRGRTGITYEQYF. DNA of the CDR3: TGCGCCAGCAGGGGTAGGACAGGGATTACCTACGAGCAGTACTTC.

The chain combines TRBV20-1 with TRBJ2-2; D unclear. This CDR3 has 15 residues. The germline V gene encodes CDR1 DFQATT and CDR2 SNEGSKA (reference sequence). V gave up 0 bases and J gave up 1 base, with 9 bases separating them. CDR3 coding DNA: TGCAGTGCTAGAGATTGGTCGGAGAACACCGGGGAGCTGTTTTTT. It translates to CSARDWSENTGELFF.

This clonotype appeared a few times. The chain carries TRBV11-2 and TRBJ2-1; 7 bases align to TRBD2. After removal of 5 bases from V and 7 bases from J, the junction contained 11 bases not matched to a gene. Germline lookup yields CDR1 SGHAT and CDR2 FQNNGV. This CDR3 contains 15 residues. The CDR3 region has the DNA TGTGCCAGCAGCCTCGAAGGCGGGAGTATGAATGAGCAGTTCTTC. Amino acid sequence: CASSLEGGSMNEQFF.